These 13 T cell receptor beta chains were sequenced from one sample in a study of cytotoxic CD8 clonotypes in ibrutinib-treated CLL. Sequencing was performed with immunoSEQ multiplex PCR; in TCRdb, only in-frame clones are kept and a portion is missing. The repertoire consists of 250,000 to 350,000 clones, with roughly 76% occurring once and the leading ten covering around 5.3%. The sequences come from PBMCs, collected at disease progression, from a patient treated with ibrutinib. The origin of the receptors is a human donor with chronic lymphocytic leukemia.

The chain couples TRBV4-2 to TRBJ2-7; TRBD2 matches 7 bases. The V and J ends lost 0 bases and 0 bases, in that order; junction bases with no gene match: 5. The CDR3 is 16 residues long. Germline-derived CDR1 and CDR2 are LGHNA and YNFKEQ. CDR3 DNA: TGTGCCAGCAGCCAAGAAGAGGGACTAAACTCCTACGAGCAGTACTTC. Protein product: CASSQEEGLNSYEQYF.

The CDR3 is CASSRGLLEETQYF. The CDR3 nucleotides are TGTGCCAGCAGCCGGGGACTATTGGAAGAGACCCAGTACTTC. This chain links TRBV7-9 with TRBJ2-5; 7 nucleotides match TRBD2. With V trimmed by 5 bases and J by 3 bases, 6 bases remained unmatched. This CDR3 comprises 14 residues. Germline lookup yields CDR1 SEHNR and CDR2 FQNEAQ (reference sequence).

V gene TRBV4-1 combines with J gene TRBJ2-7, with TRBD1 matching over 7 bases. Germline CDR1 reads MGHRA; CDR2 reads YSYEKL. The ends lost 2 bases at V and 2 bases at J; junction bases unmatched: 21. The CDR3 is 20 amino acids. The CDR3 sequence is CASSQKIGSKGAQGAYEQYF. The CDR3 DNA sequence: TGCGCCAGCAGCCAAAAGATAGGCTCGAAGGGGGCTCAAGGTGCCTACGAGCAGTACTTC.

V gene TRBV15 combines with J gene TRBJ1-2; D may be TRBD1 (5 bases). Looked up from germline, CDR1 is LNHNV and CDR2 is YYDKDF (reference sequence). This CDR3 spans 15 amino acids. Trimming stripped 2 bases from V and 7 bases from J, with 17 bases between. CDR3 nucleotides: TGTGCCACCAGCAGAAATCCCCAGGGATTCGGTGGCTACACCTTC. Protein sequence: CATSRNPQGFGGYTF. Supplemented by reference TRBV15 and TRBJ1-2, the full variable domain reads DAMVIQNPRYQVTQFGKPVTLSCSQTLNHNVMYWYQQKSSQAPKLLFHYYDKDFNNEADTPDNFQSRRPNTSFCFLDIRSPGLGDTAMYLCATSRNPQGFGGYTFGSGTRLTVV.

This chain connects TRBV7-3 to TRBJ2-3; 7 nucleotides align to TRBD2. Germline-derived CDR1 and CDR2 are SGHTA and FQGTGA. CDR3 length: 14 amino acids. Unmatched junction bases numbered 6, after V lost 3 bases and J lost 6 bases. The CDR3 loop is CASSFGPGGDTQYF. The CDR3 nucleotides are TGTGCCAGCAGCTTCGGCCCCGGGGGGGATACGCAGTATTTT.

The chain combines TRBV18 with TRBJ2-7, with D hard to call. The germline V and J ends were trimmed by 0 bases and 2 bases, with 8 bases remaining between them. The CDR3 is 14 residues long. Germline V gene sequence: CDR1 KGHSH, CDR2 LQKENI. CDR3 sequence reads: CASSPPNSPYEQYF. The DNA for the CDR3 is TGTGCCAGCTCACCACCGAACAGTCCCTACGAGCAGTACTTC.

The chain couples TRBV7-3 to TRBJ2-3; TRBD2 matches at 15 bases. The CDR3 covers 16 residues. From germline, CDR1 is SGHTA and CDR2 FQGTGA. The V and J ends lost 4 bases and 6 bases, in that order; junction bases with no gene match: 5. CDR3 residues: CASSSGLAGGRDTQYF. CDR3 bases: TGTGCCAGCAGCTCGGGACTAGCGGGGGGTAGGGATACGCAGTATTTT.

This clone appeared many times. The CDR3 DNA follows: TGTGCCAGTGGAGTTGGAGATTCACCCCTCCACTTT. Its protein is CASGVGDSPLHF. The chain links TRBV10-3 to TRBJ1-6; D not certain. CDR3 length: 12 amino acids. V was trimmed by 10 bases and J by 8 bases, leaving 12 bases between them. Germline-derived CDR1 and CDR2 are ENHRY and SYGVKD.

About this clone itself: This same CDR3 is encoded by further DNA sequences in the sample. The genes are TRBV29-1 and TRBJ1-2; no clear D gene. The CDR3 contains 13 residues. Deletions cut 1 base from V and 5 bases from J, with 11 bases between. Germline V gene lookup returns CDR1 SQVTM and CDR2 ANQGSEA. CDR3 DNA sequence: TGCAGCGTTGAAGCGGGGAGTGGATATGGCTACACCTTC. Translating it yields CSVEAGSGYGYTF.

The chain combines TRBV5-4 with TRBJ1-3, with 8 bases aligning to TRBD1. Germline assignment: CDR1 SGHNT and CDR2 YYREEE (reference sequence). V was pared by 2 bases and J by 6 bases, with 4 bases of the junction left unmatched. This CDR3 spans 14 amino acids. CDR3 residues: CASSFPGGLNTIYF. The CDR3 coding sequence is TGTGCCAGCAGCTTCCCAGGGGGCCTAAACACCATATATTTT.

This clone came up a few times. The chain carries TRBV7-9 and TRBJ1-2; D might be TRBD1 (5 bases). CDR1 and CDR2 (germline): SEHNR, FQNEAQ (reference sequence). V dropped 2 bases and J dropped 0 bases, with 10 bases sitting between them. The CDR3 is 15 residues long. The CDR3 spells CASSLFREPNYGYTF. CDR3 coding DNA: TGTGCCAGCAGCTTATTCAGGGAACCTAACTATGGCTACACCTTC.

The chain carries TRBV18 and TRBJ2-1; D is ambiguous. CDR3 length: 11 amino acids. Per the germline V gene, CDR1 is KGHSH and CDR2 is LQKENI. The V end was cut by 6 bases, the J end by 4 bases, with 4 bases between. This CDR3 is CASSSYNEQFF. CDR3 nucleotides: TGTGCCAGCTCCTCATACAATGAGCAGTTCTTC.

A single count supports this clone. The genes are TRBV12-2 and TRBJ2-1; the table's TRBD2 call for D was not verified on the DNA. TRBV12-2 is assigned pseudogene status. This CDR3 is 15 amino acids long. CDR3 in amino acids: CANLPSRSSYNEQFF. DNA of the CDR3: TGTGCAAATTTGCCAAGTAGGAGCTCCTACAATGAGCAGTTCTTC.